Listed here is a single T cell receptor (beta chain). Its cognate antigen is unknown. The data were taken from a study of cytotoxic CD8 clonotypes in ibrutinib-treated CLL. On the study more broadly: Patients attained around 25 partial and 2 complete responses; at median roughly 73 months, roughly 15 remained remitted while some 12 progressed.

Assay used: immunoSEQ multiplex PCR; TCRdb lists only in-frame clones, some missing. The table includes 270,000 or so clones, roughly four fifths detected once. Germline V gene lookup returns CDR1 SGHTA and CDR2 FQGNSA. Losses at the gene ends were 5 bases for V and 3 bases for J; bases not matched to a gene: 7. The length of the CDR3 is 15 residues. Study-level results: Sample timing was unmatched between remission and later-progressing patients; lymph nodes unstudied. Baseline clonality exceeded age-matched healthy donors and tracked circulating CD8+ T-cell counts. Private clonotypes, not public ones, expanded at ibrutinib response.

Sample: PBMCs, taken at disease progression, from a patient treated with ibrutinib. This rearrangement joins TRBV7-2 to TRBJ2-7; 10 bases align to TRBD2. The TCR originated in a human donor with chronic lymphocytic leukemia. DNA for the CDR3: TGTGCCAGCAGCATTTATAGCGGGAGGAGCTACGAGCAGTACTTC. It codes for CASSIYSGRSYEQYF.